This entry lists 30 T cell receptor beta chains sequenced from one sample in a study of Graves' ophthalmopathy and Graves' hyperthyroidism. For repertoire sequencing, the TCR beta CDR3 regions were amplified from RNA transcripts. RT-PCR in the first round used HTBI primers; a second-round multiplex PCR followed. TCRdb passed the multiplex PCR reads through MiXCR, listing each CDR3 protein once. Of 680,000 or so distinct CDR3 sequences in the sample, 22% were seen once. The specimen sequenced was peripheral blood. The origin of the receptors is a woman between 18 and 29 years old with stable Graves' hyperthyroidism. Some clones in this sample may be carry-over from other donors' samples.

This clonotype was seen ten or more times. The chain uses TRBV20-1 and TRBJ2-5, with 11 bases fitting TRBD2. The J segment lost 4 bases and the V segment lost 0 bases, leaving 7 bases of the junction unmatched. CDR3 size: 16 residues. Germline-derived CDR1 and CDR2 are DFQATT and SNEGSKA (reference sequence). The CDR3 DNA sequence: TGCAGTGCTAGAGATCCGGCTAGCGGGGGGTTAGAGACCCAGTACTTC. As protein: CSARDPASGGLETQYF.

In the case of this clonotype: At one end, the junction sequence differs from germline, possibly due to a read error. V usage is TRBV12-3 or TRBV12-4 and J usage is TRBJ1-1; the D gene is possibly TRBD1 (6 bases). The CDR3 sequence is 13 residues long. For the CDR3, the DNA is TGTGCCGGCAGCCTGGGGGGGCAAACTGAAGCTTTCTTT. This codes for CAGSLGGQTEAFF.

This sequence joins TRBV30 and TRBJ2-4, with D possibly TRBD2 on 5 matching bases. V was pared by 2 bases and J by 4 bases, with 12 bases between. From germline, CDR1 is GTSNPN and CDR2 SVGIG (reference sequence). The CDR3 extends over 14 amino acids. CDR3 in amino acids: CAWSRDSAKNIQYF. Written as DNA, the CDR3 is TGTGCCTGGAGTCGGGATTCGGCGAAAAACATTCAGTACTTC. The complete variable domain, with remaining parts taken from reference TRBV30 and TRBJ2-4, reads SQTIHQWPATLVQPVGSPLSLECTVEGTSNPNLYWYRQAAGRGLQLLFYSVGIGQISSEVPQNLSASRPQDRQFILSSKKLLLSDSGFYLCAWSRDSAKNIQYFGAGTRLSVL.

This clonotype has at least ten counts. The CDR3 here is CASSSRWDEQYF. The CDR3 DNA sequence: TGTGCCAGCAGTTCTCGATGGGACGAGCAGTACTTC. This rearrangement joins TRBV7-2 to TRBJ2-7; D unclear. The CDR3 totals 12 residues. The V gene's germline CDR1 is SGHTA and CDR2 FQGNSA. Trimming took 6 bases from V and 5 from J, leaving 11 bases between them.

In its sample, this clonotype was seen many times. The J gene is TRBJ2-3, the V gene TRBV12-5; D possibly corresponds to TRBD1 (5 bases). Trimming shortened V by 1 base and J by 1 base, and 12 bases separated the two germline ends. CDR3 length: 16 residues. Germline V gene data show CDR1 as LGHNT and CDR2 as FRNRAP. The CDR3, as DNA: TGTGCTAGTGGTTTGGGCCCAGGGCTTGGCACAGATACGCAGTATTTT. It encodes CASGLGPGLGTDTQYF.

Worth noting for this clonotype: The junction does not match germline at one end; this may be a read error. This sequence joins TRBV4-1 and TRBJ1-2; no firm D call. Germline lookup yields CDR1 MGHRA and CDR2 YSYEKL. CDR3 size: 14 residues. The CDR3 DNA follows: TGCTCCAGCAGCCAAGAAGGATTTAACTATGGCTACACCTTC. Translating gives CSSSQEGFNYGYTF.

The chain combines TRBV9 with TRBJ2-7; D is unclear. Germline loops: CDR1 SGDLS, CDR2 YYNGEE. CDR3 size: 15 residues. V gave up 4 bases and J gave up 0 bases, with 14 bases separating them. The CDR3 sequence: CASSPETKSSYEQYF. CDR3 DNA sequence: TGTGCCAGCAGCCCCGAGACGAAGAGCTCCTACGAGCAGTACTTC.

The table lists this clonotype with many counts. At one of its ends the junction is not consistent with the germline gene, which may arise from a read error. This chain uses TRBV12-3 or TRBV12-4 with TRBJ1-5; no clear D gene. CDR3 length: 12 residues. The CDR3 spells CASRQTNQPQHF. CDR3 in DNA: TGTGCCAGTAGACAAACCAATCAACCCCAGCATTTT.

This clonotype was picked up many times. This chain joins TRBV30 and TRBJ1-2; D may be TRBD1 (6 bases). The V and J ends lost 1 base and 2 bases respectively, with 17 bases between them. Germline assignment: CDR1 GTSNPN and CDR2 SVGIG (reference sequence). The CDR3 is made up of 16 amino acids. The CDR3 protein is CAWSGLQGFWNYGYTF. The CDR3 DNA is TGTGCCTGGAGTGGGCTGCAGGGGTTTTGGAACTATGGCTACACCTTC.

The J gene is TRBJ1-1, the V gene TRBV7-3; maybe TRBD1 (5 bases). V was shortened by 5 bases and J by 3 bases, with 13 bases between the two germline ends. Per the germline V gene, CDR1 is SGHTA and CDR2 is FQGTGA. The CDR3 has 14 residues. The CDR3 nucleotides read TGTGCCAGCAGCCCTCAGGGCAGACACACTGAAGCTTTCTTT. Translating gives CASSPQGRHTEAFF.

This clonotype came up many times. The rearrangement uses TRBV6-1 and TRBJ1-1; a possible D gene is TRBD1 (6 bases). V dropped 6 bases and J dropped 1 base, with 15 bases sitting between them. Germline-derived CDR1 and CDR2 are MNHNS and SASEGT. The CDR3 is made up of 15 amino acids. The CDR3 here is CASRDIQGGNTEAFF. The CDR3 bases are TGTGCCAGCAGGGATATACAGGGCGGGAACACTGAAGCTTTCTTT.

This clonotype was observed many times. The chain joins TRBV12-3 or TRBV12-4 to TRBJ1-1; weak D call: TRBD1 (5 bases). The CDR3 loop spans 16 amino acids. The V gene lost 3 bases and the J gene lost 2 bases, with 16 bases spanning the gap. This CDR3 reads CASSLMGRWSNTEAFF. The CDR3 DNA is TGTGCCAGCAGTTTGATGGGGCGGTGGTCAAACACTGAAGCTTTCTTT.

A few counts support this clonotype. This may be a read error: a much more frequent sequence differs by one nucleotide. This rearrangement joins TRBV2 to TRBJ2-5, with 8 bases lining up with TRBD2. Germline V CDR1 and CDR2: SNHLY, FYNNEI. The CDR3 has 15 residues. DNA for the CDR3: TGTGCCAGCAGAAAGGATCCGGGAGGGTTAGAGACCGAGTACTTC. It is translated as CASRKDPGGLETEYF.

This clonotype showed up many times. The chain combines TRBV7-2 with TRBJ2-7; D gene unclear. The germline gives CDR1 SGHTA, CDR2 FQGNSA. V lost 5 bases to trimming and J lost 7 bases, with 12 bases between them. The length of the CDR3 is 12 residues. CDR3 sequence (DNA): TGTGCCAGCAGCCCGGTCATAGGGGAGCAGTACTTC. Protein: CASSPVIGEQYF.

The rearrangement links TRBV20-1 to TRBJ1-5; D might be TRBD1 (5 bases). Looked up from germline, CDR1 is DFQATT and CDR2 is SNEGSKA (reference sequence). This CDR3 is 13 amino acids long. V was clipped by 3 bases and J by 6 bases, with 12 bases between them. CDR3 residues: CSAREGTGQPQHF. The CDR3 DNA sequence: TGCAGTGCTAGGGAGGGGACGGGTCAGCCCCAGCATTTT.

CDR3 sequence reads: CAWSAGQGAYTF. CDR3 bases: TGTGCCTGGAGCGCGGGACAGGGGGCGTACACCTTC. This chain connects TRBV30 to TRBJ1-2; 12 nucleotides match TRBD1. The CDR3 covers 12 residues. Germline V gene sequence: CDR1 GTSNPN, CDR2 SVGIG (reference sequence). V shed 3 bases and J 11 bases; nucleotides not matched to a gene: 4. Using reference TRBV30 and TRBJ1-2 for the parts outside the CDR3, the full variable domain is SQTIHQWPATLVQPVGSPLSLECTVEGTSNPNLYWYRQAAGRGLQLLFYSVGIGQISSEVPQNLSASRPQDRQFILSSKKLLLSDSGFYLCAWSAGQGAYTFGSGTRLTVV.

This chain uses TRBV28 with TRBJ1-2, with unresolved D. V dropped 5 bases and J dropped 7 bases, with 14 bases sitting between them. The CDR3 sequence is 13 residues long. Germline loops: CDR1 MDHEN, CDR2 SYDVKM. The CDR3 coding sequence is TGTGCCAGCAGTCCCTTAGGCAGAGGTGGCTACACCTTC. Translation gives CASSPLGRGGYTF.

There are many counts of this clonotype. CDR3 protein: CASSGQGRGGELFF. The CDR3 DNA follows: TGTGCCAGCAGTGGTCAGGGACGAGGCGGGGAGCTGTTTTTT. The chain carries TRBV25-1 and TRBJ2-2, with D possibly called TRBD1 or TRBD2 (5 bases each). CDR1 and CDR2 (germline): MGHDK, SYGVNS. The length of the CDR3 is 14 residues. V lost 4 bases to trimming and J lost 7 bases, with 13 bases between them.

In its sample, this clonotype was seen many times. The rearrangement joins TRBV7-9 to TRBJ1-5, with 11 bases that match TRBD1. CDR1 and CDR2 from the germline V gene are SEHNR and FQNEAQ (reference sequence). The CDR3 covers 15 residues. Losses at the gene ends were 5 bases for V and 2 bases for J; bases not matched to a gene: 2. The CDR3 DNA reads TGTGCCAGCAGCAGGACAGGGGGCGGCAATCAGCCCCAGCATTTT. This translates into CASSRTGGGNQPQHF.

This clonotype was recorded at least ten times. CDR3 protein: CASGQLAAADDEQYF. CDR3 DNA sequence: TGTGCTAGTGGCCAACTAGCGGCGGCCGACGACGAGCAGTACTTC. The chain has TRBV12-5 and TRBJ2-7, with 8 bases that match TRBD2. CDR1 and CDR2 from the germline V gene are LGHNT and FRNRAP. The CDR3 extends over 15 amino acids. V lost 6 bases and J lost 5; bases outside the gene matches: 12.

Ten or more counts support this clonotype. The chain carries TRBV2 and TRBJ1-5; 8 positions agree with TRBD1. CDR1 and CDR2 (germline): SNHLY, FYNNEI. The CDR3 contains 14 residues. With V trimmed by 5 bases and J by 9 bases, 9 bases remained unmatched. CDR3 nucleotide sequence: TGTGCCAGCAGTTCCGGGACAGGAGGGGGGCCCCAGCATTTT. Protein: CASSSGTGGGPQHF.

This clonotype was picked up many times. The chain carries TRBV27 and TRBJ2-4, with TRBD1 as a possible D gene (5 bases). V lost 4 bases and J 3 bases, leaving 16 bases between the germline ends. CDR1 and CDR2 (germline): MNHEY, SMNVEV (reference sequence). CDR3 length: 16 residues. The DNA of the CDR3 is TGTGCCAGCAGTTCATACCTGTCCAGGGACAAAAACATTCAGTACTTC. Protein product: CASSSYLSRDKNIQYF.

This clonotype has at least ten counts. This chain links TRBV5-1 with TRBJ2-7, with TRBD1 identical over 9 bases. Unmatched junction bases numbered 10, after V lost 6 bases and J lost 6 bases. The CDR3 covers 14 residues. Germline V gene sequence: CDR1 SGHRS, CDR2 YFSETQ. The CDR3 nucleotides read TGCGCCAGCACTTCGGGGGACAGGGACGGCGAGCAGTACTTC. Translating it yields CASTSGDRDGEQYF.

The rearrangement links TRBV20-1 to TRBJ2-7; 7 positions agree with TRBD1. V lost 5 bases to trimming and J lost 9 bases; unmatched junction nucleotides: 4. The CDR3 is made up of 10 amino acids. Germline V gene lookup returns CDR1 DFQATT and CDR2 SNEGSKA (reference sequence). As DNA, the CDR3 is TGCAGTGCTGTCCGGGACAGGCAGTACTTC. Protein sequence: CSAVRDRQYF.

In this sample, this clonotype turned up many times. CDR3 nucleotides: TGCGCCAGCAGCCAAGACGGGACGGCTCGGAGCTATGGCTACACCTTC. This encodes CASSQDGTARSYGYTF. The chain combines TRBV4-1 with TRBJ1-2, with a tentative D call TRBD1 (5 bases). V was pared by 0 bases and J by 4 bases, with 15 bases between. Germline CDR1 and CDR2: MGHRA and YSYEKL. The CDR3 is 16 residues long.

This clonotype was seen many times. V and J are TRBV7-9 and TRBJ1-1; D is undetermined. V lost 0 bases, J lost 11 bases, and 10 bases lay in between. Germline lookup yields CDR1 SEHNR and CDR2 FQNEAQ (reference sequence). The CDR3 runs to 12 residues. CDR3 region: CASSLAPGVAFF. DNA for the CDR3: TGTGCCAGCAGCTTAGCTCCCGGGGTGGCTTTCTTT.

This clonotype occurred many times. The chain has TRBV7-9 and TRBJ1-1; 7 nucleotides match TRBD1. The CDR3 sequence is 10 residues long. V lost 10 bases to trimming and J lost 8 bases; unmatched junction nucleotides: 4. Germline values: CDR1 SEHNR, CDR2 FQNEAQ (reference sequence). The DNA for the CDR3 is TGTGCCACCGTGGACAGGGAAGCTTTCTTT. Translation gives CATVDREAFF. The full variable domain, rest sourced from reference TRBV7-9 and TRBJ1-1, is DTGVSQNPRHKITKRGQNVTFRCDPISEHNRLYWYRQTLGQGPEFLTYFQNEAQLEKSRLLSDRFSAERPKGSFSTLEIQRTEQGDSAMYLCATVDREAFFGQGTRLTVV.

The table lists this clonotype with many counts. The rearrangement uses TRBV11-2 and TRBJ2-7, with 10 bases matching TRBD2. Germline loops: CDR1 SGHAT, CDR2 FQNNGV. Unmatched junction bases numbered 9, after V lost 1 base and J lost 3 bases. This CDR3 has 17 residues. CDR3 loop: CASSLGLAGQGGYEQYF. DNA of the CDR3: TGTGCCAGCAGCTTAGGACTAGCGGGCCAGGGGGGCTACGAGCAGTACTTC.

In this sample, this clonotype turned up many times. This sequence joins TRBV28 and TRBJ2-7; D ambiguous. The ends were cut back, 4 bases at V and 5 bases at J, with 9 bases in the middle. This CDR3 region has 12 residues. Per the germline V gene, CDR1 is MDHEN and CDR2 is SYDVKM. CDR3 nucleotides: TGTGCCAGCAGTTCACGACGAAACGAGCAGTACTTC. Translating it yields CASSSRRNEQYF.

Concerning this clonotype: This may be a read error: a much more frequent sequence differs by one nucleotide. The rearrangement uses TRBV30 and TRBJ1-2; D ambiguous. Trimming removed 3 bases from V and 8 bases from J, with 7 bases in between. The CDR3 is 10 residues long. Germline values: CDR1 GTSNPN, CDR2 SVGIG (reference sequence). The CDR3 spells CAWRRKGYTF. Written as DNA, the CDR3 is TGTGCCTGGAGGCGGAAGGGCTACACCTTC. The complete variable domain, with remaining parts taken from reference TRBV30 and TRBJ1-2, reads SQTIHQWPATLVQPVGSPLSLECTVEGTSNPNLYWYRQAAGRGLQLLFYSVGIGQISSEVPQNLSASRPQDRQFILSSKKLLLSDSGFYLCAWRRKGYTFGSGTRLTVV.